This T cell receptor beta chain was obtained from a study of CD8+ T cells in alopecia areata. Study-level background: Tofacitinib therapy lasting 6 to 18 months was followed by 6 months off drug.

After isolation, RNA underwent reverse transcription to generate cDNA as the sequencing template. Sequencing used immunoSEQ multiplex PCR; TCRdb keeps in-frame clones, though not all of them. In the table there are 90,000 to 100,000 clones, under 70% of which are singletons. Germline V gene data show CDR1 as MGHRA and CDR2 as YSYEKL. Trimming stripped 1 base from V and 7 bases from J, with 14 bases between. The CDR3 sequence is 15 residues long. Treatment meaning: oral pan-JAK inhibitor, 5-10 mg twice daily. This chain uses TRBV4-1 with TRBJ2-1; no clear D gene. The sequence was collected from a human donor with alopecia areata. This sample comprised CD8+ T cells sorted from blood, obtained at week 4, from a patient treated with tofacitinib. The CDR3: CASSQGGRPKNEQFF. The CDR3 DNA reads as TGCGCCAGCAGCCAAGGGGGAAGGCCCAAAAATGAGCAGTTCTTC.